These 26 T cell receptor beta chains came from one sample sequenced in a study of identical twins. TCRdb passed the 5' RACE reads through MiXCR, listing each CDR3 protein once. Counted here are approximately 410,000 distinct CDR3 sequences, less than 20% occurring once; the ten biggest clones make up approximately 12%. The specimen was naive T cells sorted from blood. These receptors were collected from a man over 45 in good health.

The CDR3 sequence is CASSFYSHNEQFF. In DNA, the CDR3 is TGTGCCAGCAGCTTTTACAGCCACAATGAGCAGTTCTTC. The chain is built from TRBV7-9 and TRBJ2-1; D uncertain. CDR1 is SEHNR and CDR2 is FQNEAQ in the germline V gene (reference sequence). V gave up 3 bases and J gave up 5 bases, with 8 bases separating them. CDR3 length equals 13 residues. Based on the CDR3 plus reference TRBV7-9 and TRBJ2-1, the full variable domain is DTGVSQNPRHKITKRGQNVTFRCDPISEHNRLYWYRQTLGQGPEFLTYFQNEAQLEKSRLLSDRFSAERPKGSFSTLEIQRTEQGDSAMYLCASSFYSHNEQFFGPGTRLTVL.

The rearrangement links TRBV7-6 to TRBJ2-7, with D possibly TRBD2 on 6 matching bases. Trimming removed 5 bases at V and 2 bases at J, with 16 bases between. CDR3 length: 15 amino acids. Germline CDR1 and CDR2: SGHVS and FNYEAQ. The CDR3 DNA reads as TGTGCCAGCAGCCTCCGACAGACTAGGGCCTACGAGCAGTACTTC. It encodes CASSLRQTRAYEQYF.

This clonotype has just a few counts. The chain joins TRBV7-9 to TRBJ1-1, with 9 bases matching TRBD1. This CDR3 region has 16 residues. Per the germline V gene, CDR1 is SEHNR and CDR2 is FQNEAQ (reference sequence). V lost 2 bases, J lost 5 bases, and 9 bases stayed unmatched. CDR3 in amino acids: CASSLLGQGRWTEAFF. The CDR3 DNA sequence: TGTGCCAGCAGCTTACTTGGACAGGGGAGATGGACTGAAGCTTTCTTT.

This chain uses TRBV7-2 with TRBJ1-2; 7 bases fit TRBD1. Per the germline V gene, CDR1 is SGHTA and CDR2 is FQGNSA. V lost 2 bases, J lost 6 bases, and 9 bases stayed unmatched. The CDR3 is 15 amino acids. The CDR3 loop is CASSLQTGARDGYTF. CDR3 DNA: TGTGCCAGCAGCTTACAAACAGGGGCACGGGATGGCTACACCTTC.

The chain recombines TRBV19 with TRBJ2-3; the match to TRBD1 covers 9 bases. This CDR3 is built from 14 residues. The germline CDR1 and CDR2 sequences are LNHDA and SQIVND (reference sequence). V gave up 5 bases and J gave up 7 bases; unmatched junction bases: 7. CDR3 in amino acids: CASSPSTGGNTQYF. The CDR3 nucleotides read TGTGCCAGTAGTCCTTCCACAGGGGGCAATACGCAGTATTTT.

The chain couples TRBV5-1 to TRBJ2-3; TRBD1 agrees at 8 bases. V trimming: 1 base; J trimming: 3 bases; junction bases outside the gene matches: 7. Germline values: CDR1 SGHRS, CDR2 YFSETQ. The CDR3 has 16 residues. CDR3 sequence: CASSLYPGGSTDTQYF. For the CDR3, the DNA is TGCGCCAGCAGCTTGTATCCAGGGGGCTCAACAGATACGCAGTATTTT.

This clonotype was counted between two and nine times. The chain combines TRBV21-1 with TRBJ2-1; the table calls TRBD1, which could not be checked here. TRBV21-1 is a pseudogene. The CDR3 length is 14 residues. As DNA, the CDR3 is TGTGCCAGCAGCCCCCTGGCCCAGTACAATGAGCAGTTCTTC. Translating it yields CASSPLAQYNEQFF.

The chain combines TRBV20-1 with TRBJ2-1; D not certain. V was trimmed by 3 bases and J by 4 bases, leaving 10 bases between them. Germline V gene lookup returns CDR1 DFQATT and CDR2 SNEGSKA (reference sequence). The CDR3 runs 13 residues. The CDR3 here is CSASDSRYNEQFF. The DNA for the CDR3 is TGCAGTGCTAGCGATAGCAGGTACAATGAGCAGTTCTTC.

V is TRBV10-1 and J is TRBJ2-3; no clear D. The CDR3 covers 16 residues. V was pared by 3 bases and J by 2 bases, with 15 bases between. Germline V CDR1 and CDR2: WNHNN, SYGVQD (reference sequence). The CDR3 reads CASSDEAYSTTDTQYF. The CDR3 nucleotides are TGCGCCAGCAGTGATGAGGCGTACAGTACCACAGATACGCAGTATTTT.

This clonotype was observed a handful of times. This chain links TRBV28 with TRBJ2-2; 11 positions agree with TRBD2. Trimming took 2 bases from V and 4 from J; bases not matched to a gene: 6. The CDR3 length is 17 residues. Germline CDR1 and CDR2: MDHEN and SYDVKM. The CDR3 DNA sequence: TGTGCCAGCAGTTTAAGACTAGCGGGGACCGGCACCGGGGAGCTGTTTTTT. It specifies CASSLRLAGTGTGELFF.

A few counts support this clonotype. CDR3 sequence reads: CASGRQGSGGEQFF. In nucleotides, the CDR3 is TGTGCCAGCGGAAGACAGGGTAGCGGGGGTGAGCAGTTCTTC. V is TRBV6-2 or TRBV6-3 and J is TRBJ2-1; TRBD2 matches 9 bases. From germline, CDR1 is MNHEY and CDR2 SVGEGT. The J segment lost 9 bases and the V segment lost 8 bases, leaving 11 bases of the junction unmatched. The CDR3 is made up of 14 amino acids.

Here the CDR3 DNA reads TGCGCCAGCAGTCAGCCGGGACACGAATATAATTCACCCCTCCACTTT. Its translation: CASSQPGHEYNSPLHF. The rearrangement joins TRBV23-1 to TRBJ1-6; D is possibly TRBD1 (6 bases). TRBV23-1 is marked as an open reading frame, function uncertain. V dropped 3 bases and J dropped 4 bases, with 13 bases sitting between them. This CDR3 is 16 amino acids long.

This rearrangement joins TRBV30 to TRBJ2-2; possibly TRBD2 for D (6 bases). Trimming left V 2 bases short and J 4 bases short, with 11 bases between. The CDR3 runs to 14 residues. CDR1 and CDR2 (germline): GTSNPN, SVGIG (reference sequence). CDR3 nucleotide sequence: TGTGCCTGGAGTCTCCGGCGGGGCACCGGGGAGCTGTTTTTT. It is translated as CAWSLRRGTGELFF.

The rearrangement uses TRBV6-5 and TRBJ2-7; 9 nucleotides match TRBD1. This CDR3 has 17 residues. Germline CDR1 and CDR2: MNHEY and SVGAGI. With V trimmed by 2 bases and J by 2 bases, 10 bases remained unmatched. The CDR3 is CASSYTSPGQGPYEQYF. The DNA of the CDR3 is TGTGCCAGCAGTTACACAAGCCCGGGACAGGGCCCCTACGAGCAGTACTTC.

In its sample, this clonotype was seen many times. The rearrangement joins TRBV6-2 or TRBV6-3 to TRBJ2-2; D not certain. The CDR3 has 13 amino acids. Germline values: CDR1 MNHEY, CDR2 SVGEGT. V was cut by 5 bases and J by 6 bases, with 10 bases left in between. CDR3 coding DNA: TGTGCCAGCAGTCCATCGAAGCCCGGGGAGCTGTTTTTT. Protein: CASSPSKPGELFF.

The rearrangement links TRBV25-1 to TRBJ1-1; D perhaps matches TRBD1 (5 bases). CDR1 and CDR2 from the germline V gene are MGHDK and SYGVNS. V was clipped by 1 base and J by 7 bases, with 13 bases between them. This CDR3 is 14 amino acids long. CDR3 amino acids: CASSESGRVSEAFF. The CDR3 bases are TGTGCCAGCAGTGAATCGGGGCGGGTAAGTGAAGCTTTCTTT.

This clonotype appeared a few times. This chain joins TRBV6-2 or TRBV6-3 and TRBJ2-7; D might be TRBD2 (6 bases). Between the trimmed V and J ends, which lost 2 bases and 6 bases, there was a span of 8 bases. CDR3 size: 12 residues. Germline loops: CDR1 MNHEY, CDR2 SVGEGT. CDR3 region: CASSYTGSEQYF. CDR3 nucleotide sequence: TGTGCCAGCAGTTACACCGGGAGCGAGCAGTACTTC.

This clonotype was observed a handful of times. V and J are TRBV5-1 and TRBJ2-5; TRBD1 agrees at 10 bases. This CDR3 has 18 residues. Trimming removed 5 bases from V and 2 bases from J; junction bases left unmatched: 15. Germline CDR1 reads SGHRS; CDR2 reads YFSETQ. The CDR3 DNA follows: TGCGCCAGCAGACGTAGAGGACGGGGACAGGGGCGACAAGAGACCCAGTACTTC. Translation gives CASRRRGRGQGRQETQYF.

This clonotype has just a few counts. J is TRBJ2-7 and V is TRBV29-1; TRBD1 matches 7 bases. Germline V gene sequence: CDR1 SQVTM, CDR2 ANQGSEA. The CDR3 contains 13 residues. The trim removed 6 bases at V and 3 bases at J, leaving 8 bases unmatched. CDR3 sequence (DNA): TGCAGCGTCAAGACAGGGTCTCACTACGAGCAGTACTTC. This codes for CSVKTGSHYEQYF.

This clonotype was picked up many times. This rearrangement joins TRBV10-3 to TRBJ2-7; D may be TRBD2 (6 bases). Germline values: CDR1 ENHRY, CDR2 SYGVKD. V lost 9 bases and J lost 3, with 18 bases in between. This CDR3 region has 14 residues. The CDR3 nucleotides are TGTGCCATTAGATCGGGTGGCGGGAACTACGAGCAGTACTTC. This sequence encodes CAIRSGGGNYEQYF.

Only a few counts were recorded for this clonotype. V and J are TRBV5-1 and TRBJ2-3, with D hard to call. The CDR3 consists of 12 residues. Germline V gene sequence: CDR1 SGHRS, CDR2 YFSETQ. The V gene lost 1 base and the J gene lost 6 bases, with 6 bases spanning the gap. CDR3: CASSLRWDTQYF. The DNA for the CDR3 is TGCGCCAGCAGCTTGAGGTGGGATACGCAGTATTTT.

This clonotype has just a few counts. The genes are TRBV19 and TRBJ2-7; D gene unclear. The V end lost 1 base, the J end lost 7 bases, and 8 bases lay between the germline ends. This CDR3 has 12 amino acids. Germline assignment: CDR1 LNHDA and CDR2 SQIVND (reference sequence). The CDR3 nucleotides are TGTGCCAGTAGTATAGGCCCAGCGGAGCAGTACTTC. Translated, it gives CASSIGPAEQYF.

This clonotype occurred a few times. The J gene is TRBJ1-3, the V gene TRBV5-4; D remains unclear. The CDR3 covers 15 residues. V lost 0 bases to trimming and J lost 0 bases, with 7 bases between them. Looked up from germline, CDR1 is SGHNT and CDR2 is YYREEE (reference sequence). CDR3 amino acids: CASSLEARSGNTIYF. The CDR3 DNA reads as TGTGCCAGCAGCTTGGAGGCCCGCTCTGGAAACACCATATATTTT.

This clonotype was recorded many times. V usage is TRBV12-3 or TRBV12-4 and J usage is TRBJ1-1, with a weak D call TRBD1 (5 bases). The CDR3 totals 13 residues. Trimming pared 3 bases from V and 4 bases from J, leaving 9 bases between. CDR3 sequence: CASSLGPGTEAFF. In nucleotides, the CDR3 is TGTGCCAGCAGTTTGGGACCGGGCACTGAAGCTTTCTTT.

This clonotype appeared a few times. The chain recombines TRBV18 with TRBJ1-1; the D gene is possibly TRBD1 (6 bases). The V gene's germline CDR1 is KGHSH and CDR2 LQKENI. The V end lost 3 bases, the J end lost 7 bases, and 9 bases lay between the germline ends. The CDR3 has 12 amino acids. CDR3 in DNA: TGTGCCAGCTCACCCCAACAGGGTGAAGCTTTCTTT. This encodes CASSPQQGEAFF.

This clonotype was seen at least ten times. This chain uses TRBV29-1 with TRBJ1-1, with D unclear. There are 13 residues in the CDR3. The ends were cut back, 6 bases at V and 0 bases at J, with 11 bases in the middle. CDR1 is SQVTM and CDR2 is ANQGSEA in the germline V gene. The CDR3 reads CSVSGRLNTEAFF. DNA for the CDR3: TGCAGCGTGTCCGGACGGTTGAACACTGAAGCTTTCTTT.